This T cell receptor beta chain came from a study of identical twins. cDNA molecules carried unique molecular identifiers, and template switching added a universal primer site. A single record per CDR3 protein comes from TCRdb applying MiXCR to the 5' RACE reads. The table has roughly 260,000 distinct CDR3 sequences, 6% to 8.5% seen once. All donors were healthy, and all were Caucasian. V lost 4 bases to trimming and J lost 0 bases, with 7 bases between them. This CDR3 spans 14 amino acids. Germline V gene lookup returns CDR1 MNHEY and CDR2 SMNVEV (reference sequence). This clonotype occurred many times. The sample also formed part of further work on yellow fever vaccine responses in identical twins.

The V and J genes are TRBV27 and TRBJ2-1; no definite D call. The sample was CD8+ T cells sorted from blood. The clonotype originates from a young woman in good health. CDR3 loop: CASSSFSSYNEQFF. In DNA, the CDR3 is TGTGCCAGCAGTTCCTTTTCCTCCTACAATGAGCAGTTCTTC.